The TCR beta chain under discussion was sequenced for a study of blood T cell repertoires in COVID-19. In germline, CDR1 is SGHNT, CDR2 YENEEA. CDR3 size: 16 residues. The ends lost 5 bases at V and 6 bases at J; junction bases unmatched: 12. Living in about two dozen US areas, the participants were between roughly 18 and 90 years of age. Here immunoSEQ multiplex PCR was the method, and the copy in TCRdb shows in-frame clones only, minus some. The sample carries roughly 76,000 clones, around nine tenths recorded once. The sample taken for sequencing was PBMCs or T cells enriched from blood (not recorded which). The gene calls are TRBV11-3 and TRBJ2-2, with 7 bases aligning to TRBD2. The TCR originated in a woman aged 50 to 65 with acute COVID-19. The CDR3 coding sequence is TGTGCCAGCAGCCCGAGCGGACCCGCGGGGGCCGGGGAGCTGTTTTTT. It is translated as CASSPSGPAGAGELFF.